The T cell receptor (beta chain) under discussion was sequenced for a study of radiotherapy plus CTLA-4 blockade in lung cancer. The study's findings and limits: Response was reportedly best predicted by early blood T cell clone dynamics, with interferon-beta.

Germline lookup yields CDR1 MNHEY and CDR2 SVGAGI. The V end lost 0 bases, the J end lost 8 bases, and 10 bases lay between the germline ends. This CDR3 is built from 13 residues. As for this clone: The antigen remains undetermined.

Data came from immunoSEQ multiplex PCR; TCRdb stores just in-frame clones and leaves some out. The table lists about 90,000 clones, around 83% of them singletons. The chain couples TRBV6-5 to TRBJ1-2; D perhaps matches TRBD1 (5 bases). Material: peripheral blood, obtained from a patient treated with radiotherapy plus ipilimumab. The source of this sequence is a human donor with non-small cell lung cancer that progressed on radiotherapy plus ipilimumab. The CDR3 coding sequence is TGTGCCAGCAGTTACTCGAGGACAAAGGGCTACACCTTC. This gives the protein CASSYSRTKGYTF.